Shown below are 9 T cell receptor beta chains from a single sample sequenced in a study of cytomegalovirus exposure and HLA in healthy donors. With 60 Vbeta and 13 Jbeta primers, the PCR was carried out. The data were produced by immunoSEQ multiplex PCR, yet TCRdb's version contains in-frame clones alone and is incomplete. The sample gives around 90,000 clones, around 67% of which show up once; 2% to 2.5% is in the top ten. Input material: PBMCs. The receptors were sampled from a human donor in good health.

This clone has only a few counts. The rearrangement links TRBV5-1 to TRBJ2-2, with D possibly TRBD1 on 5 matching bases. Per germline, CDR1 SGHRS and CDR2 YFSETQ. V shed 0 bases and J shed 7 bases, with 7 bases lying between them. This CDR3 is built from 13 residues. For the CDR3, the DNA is TGCGCCAGCAGCTTGGACAGGAACGGGGAGCTGTTTTTT. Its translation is CASSLDRNGELFF.

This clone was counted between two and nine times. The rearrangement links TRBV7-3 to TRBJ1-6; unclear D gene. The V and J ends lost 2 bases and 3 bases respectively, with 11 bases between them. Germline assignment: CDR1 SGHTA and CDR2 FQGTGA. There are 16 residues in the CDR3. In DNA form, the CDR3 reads TGTGCCAGCAGCTTACAACGGGGTAGCTATAATTCACCCCTCCACTTT. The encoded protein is CASSLQRGSYNSPLHF.

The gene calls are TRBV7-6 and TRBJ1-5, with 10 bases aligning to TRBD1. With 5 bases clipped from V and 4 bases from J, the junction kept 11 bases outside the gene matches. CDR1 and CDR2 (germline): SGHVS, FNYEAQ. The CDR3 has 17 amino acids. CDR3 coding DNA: TGTGCCAGCAGCGCCGGACAGGGGGTGACCTTAAATCAGCCCCAGCATTTT. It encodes CASSAGQGVTLNQPQHF.

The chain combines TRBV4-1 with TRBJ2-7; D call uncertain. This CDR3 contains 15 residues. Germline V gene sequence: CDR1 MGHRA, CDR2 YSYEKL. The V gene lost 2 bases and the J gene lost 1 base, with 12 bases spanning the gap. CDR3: CASSQSQALSYEQYF. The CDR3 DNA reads TGCGCCAGCAGCCAAAGCCAGGCGTTATCCTACGAGCAGTACTTC.

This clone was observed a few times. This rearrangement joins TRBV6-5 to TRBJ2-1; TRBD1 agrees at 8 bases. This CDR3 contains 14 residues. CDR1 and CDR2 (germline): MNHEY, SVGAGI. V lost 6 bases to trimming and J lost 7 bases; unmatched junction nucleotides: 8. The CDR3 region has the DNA TGTGCCAGCAGAGAGGCAGGGGGCTCGAATGAGCAGTTCTTC. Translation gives CASREAGGSNEQFF.

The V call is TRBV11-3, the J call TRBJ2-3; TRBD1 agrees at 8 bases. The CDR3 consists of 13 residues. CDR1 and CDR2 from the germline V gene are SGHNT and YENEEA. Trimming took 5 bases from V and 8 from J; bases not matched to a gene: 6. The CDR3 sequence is CASSRTGLATQYF. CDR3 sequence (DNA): TGTGCCAGCAGCAGGACAGGGCTTGCTACGCAGTATTTT.

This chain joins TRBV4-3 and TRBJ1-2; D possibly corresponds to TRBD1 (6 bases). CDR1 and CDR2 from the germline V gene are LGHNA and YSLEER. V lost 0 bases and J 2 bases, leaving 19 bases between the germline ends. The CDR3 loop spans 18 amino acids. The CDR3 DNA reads TGCGCCAGCAGCCAAGAACAGGGCCCATCCCTTTTAAACTATGGCTACACCTTC. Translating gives CASSQEQGPSLLNYGYTF.

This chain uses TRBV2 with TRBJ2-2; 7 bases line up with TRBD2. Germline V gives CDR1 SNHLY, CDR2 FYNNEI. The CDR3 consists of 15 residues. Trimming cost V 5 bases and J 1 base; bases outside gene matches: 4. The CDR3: CASSTTSQNTGELFF. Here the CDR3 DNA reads TGTGCCAGCAGTACGACTAGCCAGAACACCGGGGAGCTGTTTTTT.

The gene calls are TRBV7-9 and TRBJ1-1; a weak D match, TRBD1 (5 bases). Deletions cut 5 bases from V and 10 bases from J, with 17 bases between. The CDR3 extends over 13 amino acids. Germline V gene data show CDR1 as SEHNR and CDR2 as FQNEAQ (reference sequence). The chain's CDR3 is CASSLGTAGGAFF. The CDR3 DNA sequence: TGTGCCAGCAGCCTGGGGACTGCGGGTGGAGCTTTCTTT.